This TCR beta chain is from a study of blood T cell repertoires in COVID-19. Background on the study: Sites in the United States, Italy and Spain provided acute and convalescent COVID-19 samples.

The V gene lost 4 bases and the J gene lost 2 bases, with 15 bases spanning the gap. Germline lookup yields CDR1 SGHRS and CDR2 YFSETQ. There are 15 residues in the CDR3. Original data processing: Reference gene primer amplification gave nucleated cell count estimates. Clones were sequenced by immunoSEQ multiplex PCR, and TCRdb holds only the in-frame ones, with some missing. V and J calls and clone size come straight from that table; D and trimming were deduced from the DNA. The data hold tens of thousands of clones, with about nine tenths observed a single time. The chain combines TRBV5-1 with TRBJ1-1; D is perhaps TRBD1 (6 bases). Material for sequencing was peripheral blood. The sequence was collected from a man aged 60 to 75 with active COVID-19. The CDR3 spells CASSIQGRGNTEAFF. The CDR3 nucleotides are TGCGCCAGCAGCATCCAGGGGAGAGGTAACACTGAAGCTTTCTTT.